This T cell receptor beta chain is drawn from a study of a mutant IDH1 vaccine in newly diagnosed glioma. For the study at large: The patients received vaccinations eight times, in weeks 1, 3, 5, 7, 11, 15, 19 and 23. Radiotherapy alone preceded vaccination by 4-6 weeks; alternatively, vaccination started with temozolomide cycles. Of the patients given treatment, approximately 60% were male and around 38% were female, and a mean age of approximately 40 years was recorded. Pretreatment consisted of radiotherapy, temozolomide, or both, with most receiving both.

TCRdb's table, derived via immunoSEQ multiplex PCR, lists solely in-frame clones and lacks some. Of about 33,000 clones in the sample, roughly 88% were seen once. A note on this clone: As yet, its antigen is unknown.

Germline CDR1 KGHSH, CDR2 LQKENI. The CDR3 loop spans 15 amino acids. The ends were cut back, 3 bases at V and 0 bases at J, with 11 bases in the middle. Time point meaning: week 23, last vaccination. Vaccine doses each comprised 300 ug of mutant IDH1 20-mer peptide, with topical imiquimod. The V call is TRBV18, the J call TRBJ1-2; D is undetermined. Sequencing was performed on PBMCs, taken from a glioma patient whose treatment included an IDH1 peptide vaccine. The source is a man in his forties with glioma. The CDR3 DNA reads TGTGCCAGCTCACCGGGTCAGATACCTAACTATGGCTACACCTTC. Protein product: CASSPGQIPNYGYTF.